This note documents a single TCR beta chain sequence. Its antigen remains unidentified. Compared with germline, one end of the junction differs, possibly owing to a read error. The sample comes from a study of T cells in Graves' hyperthyroidism and ophthalmopathy. Study results and limitations: Most thyroid clonotypes expanded above 0.001 appeared in blood too.

The investigators amplified TCR beta CDR3 regions from RNA transcripts. RT-PCR in the first round (using the HTBI primer set) targeted the TCR CDR3. TCRdb recomputed calls from the multiplex PCR reads with MiXCR, one row per CDR3 protein. The profile covers about 570,000 distinct CDR3 sequences, with just over 45% appearing a single time and under 20% taken by the ten largest. Exclusion of patients followed from uncontrolled infection, other autoimmune disease, pregnancy or lactation. The study based diagnoses on clinical symptoms, serum thyroxine and TRAb, thyroid ultrasound and orbital computed tomography. The material sequenced was peripheral blood or thyroid tissue (not recorded which). The receptor was derived from an adult woman with Graves' disease, either hyperthyroidism or ophthalmopathy (not recorded which).

The CDR3 DNA is TGCGCCAGCAGCCAAGATCAGGCAGGGGGCGGGCTGTTTTTT. It encodes CASSQDQAGGGLFF. The genes are TRBV7-9 and TRBJ2-2, with TRBD1 identical over 8 bases. CDR1 SEHNR and CDR2 FQNEAQ come from the germline V gene (reference sequence). The CDR3 has 14 amino acids.